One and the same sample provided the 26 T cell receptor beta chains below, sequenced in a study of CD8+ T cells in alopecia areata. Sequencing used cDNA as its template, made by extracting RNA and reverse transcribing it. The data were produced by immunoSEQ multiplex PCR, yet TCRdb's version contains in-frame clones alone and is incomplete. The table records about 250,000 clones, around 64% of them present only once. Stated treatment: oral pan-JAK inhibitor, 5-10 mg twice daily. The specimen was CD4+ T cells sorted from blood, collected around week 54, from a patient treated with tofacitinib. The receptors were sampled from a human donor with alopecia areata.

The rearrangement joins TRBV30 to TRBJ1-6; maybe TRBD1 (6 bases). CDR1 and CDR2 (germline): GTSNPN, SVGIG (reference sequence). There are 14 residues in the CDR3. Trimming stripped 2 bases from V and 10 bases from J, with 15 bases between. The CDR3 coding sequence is TGTGCCTGGAGTAGTGTAGGGGGAGGCTCACCCCTCCACTTT. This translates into CAWSSVGGGSPLHF. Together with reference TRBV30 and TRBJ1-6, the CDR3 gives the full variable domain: SQTIHQWPATLVQPVGSPLSLECTVEGTSNPNLYWYRQAAGRGLQLLFYSVGIGQISSEVPQNLSASRPQDRQFILSSKKLLLSDSGFYLCAWSSVGGGSPLHFGNGTRLTVT.

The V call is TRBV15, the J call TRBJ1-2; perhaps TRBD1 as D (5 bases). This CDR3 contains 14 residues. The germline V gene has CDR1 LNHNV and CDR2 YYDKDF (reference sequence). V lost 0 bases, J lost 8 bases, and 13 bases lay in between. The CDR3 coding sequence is TGTGCCACCAGCAGAGATACAGGCTTTGGCGGCTACACCTTC. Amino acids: CATSRDTGFGGYTF.

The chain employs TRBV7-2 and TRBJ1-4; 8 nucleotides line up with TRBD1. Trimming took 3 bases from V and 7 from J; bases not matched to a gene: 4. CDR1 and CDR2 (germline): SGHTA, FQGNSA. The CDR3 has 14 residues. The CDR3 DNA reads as TGTGCCAGCAGCTTCCGGGACAGGCCTGAAAAACTGTTTTTT. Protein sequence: CASSFRDRPEKLFF.

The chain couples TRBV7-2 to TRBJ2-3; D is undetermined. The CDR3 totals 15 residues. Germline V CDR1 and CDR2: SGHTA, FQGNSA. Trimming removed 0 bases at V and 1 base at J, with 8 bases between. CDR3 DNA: TGTGCCAGCAGCTTAGCACAGATCCGCACAGATACGCAGTATTTT. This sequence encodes CASSLAQIRTDTQYF. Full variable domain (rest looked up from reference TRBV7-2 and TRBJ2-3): GAGVSQSPSNKVTEKGKDVELRCDPISGHTALYWYRQSLGQGLEFLIYFQGNSAPDKSGLPSDRFSAERTGGSVSTLTIQRTQQEDSAVYLCASSLAQIRTDTQYFGPGTRLTVL.

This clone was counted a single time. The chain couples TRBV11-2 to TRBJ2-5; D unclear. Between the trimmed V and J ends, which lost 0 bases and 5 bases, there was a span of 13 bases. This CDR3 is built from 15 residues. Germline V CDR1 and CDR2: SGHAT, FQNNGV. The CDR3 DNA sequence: TGTGCCAGCAGCTTAGATCTAATCCTGGTGGAGACCCAGTACTTC. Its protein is CASSLDLILVETQYF.

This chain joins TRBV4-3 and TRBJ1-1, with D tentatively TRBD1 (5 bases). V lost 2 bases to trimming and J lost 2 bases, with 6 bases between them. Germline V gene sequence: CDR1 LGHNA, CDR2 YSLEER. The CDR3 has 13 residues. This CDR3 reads CASSQRGNTEAFF. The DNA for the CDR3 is TGCGCCAGCAGCCAAAGGGGTAACACTGAAGCTTTCTTT.

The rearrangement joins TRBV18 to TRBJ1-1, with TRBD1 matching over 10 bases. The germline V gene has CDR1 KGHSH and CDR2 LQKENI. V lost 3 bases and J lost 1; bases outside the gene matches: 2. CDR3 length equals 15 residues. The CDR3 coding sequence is TGTGCCAGCTCACCCGGACAGGGGGGGAACACTGAAGCTTTCTTT. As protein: CASSPGQGGNTEAFF.

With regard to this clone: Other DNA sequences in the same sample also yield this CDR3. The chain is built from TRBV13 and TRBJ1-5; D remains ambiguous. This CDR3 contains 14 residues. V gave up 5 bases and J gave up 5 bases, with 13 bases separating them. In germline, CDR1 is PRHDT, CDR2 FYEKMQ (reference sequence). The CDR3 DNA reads TGTGCCAGCAGCCTCGGACGGAGGGATCAGCCCCAGCATTTT. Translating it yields CASSLGRRDQPQHF. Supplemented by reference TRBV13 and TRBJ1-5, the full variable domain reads AAGVIQSPRHLIKEKRETATLKCYPIPRHDTVYWYQQGPGQDPQFLISFYEKMQSDKGSIPDRFSAQQFSDYHSELNMSSLELGDSALYFCASSLGRRDQPQHFGDGTRLSIL.

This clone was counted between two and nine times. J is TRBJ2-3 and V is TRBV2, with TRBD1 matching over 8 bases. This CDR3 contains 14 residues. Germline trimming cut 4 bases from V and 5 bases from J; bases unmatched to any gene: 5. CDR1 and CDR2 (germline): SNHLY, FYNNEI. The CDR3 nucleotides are TGTGCCAGCAGTGCTCCAGGGGGCCTAGATACGCAGTATTTT. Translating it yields CASSAPGGLDTQYF.

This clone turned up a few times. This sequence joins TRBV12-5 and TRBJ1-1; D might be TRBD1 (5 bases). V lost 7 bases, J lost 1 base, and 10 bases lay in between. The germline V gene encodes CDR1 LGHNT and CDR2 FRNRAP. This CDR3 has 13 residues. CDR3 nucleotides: TGTGCTAGTGCCCGACAGCAGAACACTGAAGCTTTCTTT. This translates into CASARQQNTEAFF.

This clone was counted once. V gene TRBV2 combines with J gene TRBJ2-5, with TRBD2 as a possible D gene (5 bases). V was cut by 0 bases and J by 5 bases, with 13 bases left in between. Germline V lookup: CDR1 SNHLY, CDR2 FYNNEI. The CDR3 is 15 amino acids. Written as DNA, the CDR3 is TGTGCCAGCAGTGAAGCGGGGAAGCGGAGGGAGACCCAGTACTTC. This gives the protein CASSEAGKRRETQYF.

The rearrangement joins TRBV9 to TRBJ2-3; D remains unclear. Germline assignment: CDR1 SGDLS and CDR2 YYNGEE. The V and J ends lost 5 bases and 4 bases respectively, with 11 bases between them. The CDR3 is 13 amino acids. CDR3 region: CASSPLLPDTQYF. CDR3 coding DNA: TGTGCCAGCAGTCCCTTACTGCCAGATACGCAGTATTTT. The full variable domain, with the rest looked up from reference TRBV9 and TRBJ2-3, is DSGVTQTPKHLITATGQRVTLRCSPRSGDLSVYWYQQSLDQGLQFLIQYYNGEERAKGNILERFSAQQFPDLHSELNLSSLELGDSALYFCASSPLLPDTQYFGPGTRLTVL.

The CDR3 sequence is CASSLSSGGIDEQFF. CDR3 in DNA: TGTGCCAGCAGCTTGTCTAGCGGGGGAATAGATGAGCAGTTCTTC. The chain recombines TRBV11-2 with TRBJ2-1; 10 bases align to TRBD2. Losses at the gene ends were 3 bases for V and 8 bases for J; bases not matched to a gene: 7. CDR1 and CDR2 (germline): SGHAT, FQNNGV. This CDR3 has 15 residues.

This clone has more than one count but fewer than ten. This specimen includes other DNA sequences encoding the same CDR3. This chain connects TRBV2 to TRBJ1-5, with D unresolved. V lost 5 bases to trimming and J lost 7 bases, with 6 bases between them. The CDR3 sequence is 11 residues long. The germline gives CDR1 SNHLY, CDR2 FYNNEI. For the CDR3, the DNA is TGTGCCAGCAGTTTAGGCCAGCCCCAGCATTTT. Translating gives CASSLGQPQHF.

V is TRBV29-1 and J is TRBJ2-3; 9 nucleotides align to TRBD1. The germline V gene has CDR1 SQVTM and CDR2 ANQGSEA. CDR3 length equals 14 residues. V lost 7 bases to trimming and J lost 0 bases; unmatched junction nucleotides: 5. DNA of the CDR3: TGCAGCGACACGGGACAGGGTAGCACAGATACGCAGTATTTT. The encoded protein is CSDTGQGSTDTQYF.

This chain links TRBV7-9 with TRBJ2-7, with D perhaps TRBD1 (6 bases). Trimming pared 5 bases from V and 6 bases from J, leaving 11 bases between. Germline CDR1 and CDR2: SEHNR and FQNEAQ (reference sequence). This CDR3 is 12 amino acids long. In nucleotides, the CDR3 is TGTGCCAGCAGCCTACTGGGGGCCGAGCAGTACTTC. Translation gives CASSLLGAEQYF.

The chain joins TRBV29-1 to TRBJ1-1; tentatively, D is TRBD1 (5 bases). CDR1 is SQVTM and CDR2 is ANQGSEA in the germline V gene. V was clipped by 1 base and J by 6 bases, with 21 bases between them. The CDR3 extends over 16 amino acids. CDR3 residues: CSVEGGPGVFSSEAFF. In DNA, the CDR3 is TGCAGCGTTGAAGGGGGCCCAGGCGTTTTCTCTTCTGAAGCTTTCTTT.

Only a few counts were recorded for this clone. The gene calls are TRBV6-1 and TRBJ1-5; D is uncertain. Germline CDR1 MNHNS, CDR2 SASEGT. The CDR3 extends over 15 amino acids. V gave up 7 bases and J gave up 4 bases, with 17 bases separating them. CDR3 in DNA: TGTGCCAGCATCGAGGGAGTGAGAGGGAATCAGCCCCAGCATTTT. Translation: CASIEGVRGNQPQHF.

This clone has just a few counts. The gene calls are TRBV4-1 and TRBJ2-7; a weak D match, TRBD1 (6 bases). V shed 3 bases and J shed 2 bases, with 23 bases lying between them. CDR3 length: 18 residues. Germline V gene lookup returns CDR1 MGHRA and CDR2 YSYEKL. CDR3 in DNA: TGCGCCAGCAGCCAGCAAACGACAGGACAGCGAATTACCTACGAGCAGTACTTC. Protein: CASSQQTTGQRITYEQYF.

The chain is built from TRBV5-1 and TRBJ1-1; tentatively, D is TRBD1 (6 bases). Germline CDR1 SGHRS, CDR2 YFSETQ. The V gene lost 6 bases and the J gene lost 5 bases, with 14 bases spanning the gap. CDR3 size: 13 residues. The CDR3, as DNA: TGCGCCAGCAACACAGGGTCTGGGACTGAAGCTTTCTTT. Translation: CASNTGSGTEAFF.

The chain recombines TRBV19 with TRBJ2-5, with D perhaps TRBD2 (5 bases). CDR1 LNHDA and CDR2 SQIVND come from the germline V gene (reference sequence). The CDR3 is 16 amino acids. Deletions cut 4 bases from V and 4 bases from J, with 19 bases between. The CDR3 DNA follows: TGTGCCAGTAGTACCAGCCCCCCGGGGTCGGGAGAGACCCAGTACTTC. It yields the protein CASSTSPPGSGETQYF.

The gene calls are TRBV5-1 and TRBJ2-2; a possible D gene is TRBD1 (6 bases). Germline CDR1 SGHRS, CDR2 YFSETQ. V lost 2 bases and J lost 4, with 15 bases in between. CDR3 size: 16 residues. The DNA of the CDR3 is TGCGCCAGCAGCTTACCCTTGGGACAAGTCACCGGGGAGCTGTTTTTT. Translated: CASSLPLGQVTGELFF.

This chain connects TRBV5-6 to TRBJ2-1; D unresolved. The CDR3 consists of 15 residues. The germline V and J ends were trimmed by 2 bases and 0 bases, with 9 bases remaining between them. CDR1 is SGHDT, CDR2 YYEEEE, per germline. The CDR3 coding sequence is TGTGCCAGCAGCTTTTCGGGTAGCTCCTACAATGAGCAGTTCTTC. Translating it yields CASSFSGSSYNEQFF.

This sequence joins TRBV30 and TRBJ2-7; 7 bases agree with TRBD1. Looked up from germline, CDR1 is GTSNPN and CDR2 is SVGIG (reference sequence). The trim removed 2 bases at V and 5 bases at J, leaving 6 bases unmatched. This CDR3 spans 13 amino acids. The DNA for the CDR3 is TGTGCCTGGAGTACGAGACAGGGCCACGAGCAGTACTTC. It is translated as CAWSTRQGHEQYF.

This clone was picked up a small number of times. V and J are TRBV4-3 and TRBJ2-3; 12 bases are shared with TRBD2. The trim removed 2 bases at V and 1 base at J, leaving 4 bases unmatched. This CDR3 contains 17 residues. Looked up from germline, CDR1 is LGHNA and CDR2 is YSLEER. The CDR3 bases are TGCGCCAGCAGCCAACTAGCGGGGGGGCCCGGCACAGATACGCAGTATTTT. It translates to CASSQLAGGPGTDTQYF.

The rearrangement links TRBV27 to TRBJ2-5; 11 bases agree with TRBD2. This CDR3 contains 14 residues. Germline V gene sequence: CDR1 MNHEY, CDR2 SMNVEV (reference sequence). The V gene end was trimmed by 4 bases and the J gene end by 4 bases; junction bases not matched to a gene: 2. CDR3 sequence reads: CASSWTSGRETQYF. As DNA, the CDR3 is TGTGCCAGCAGTTGGACTAGCGGGCGAGAGACCCAGTACTTC.